The T cell receptor (beta chain) described here comes from a study of T cells in Graves' hyperthyroidism and ophthalmopathy. This clonotype was observed many times. Antigen specificity is unknown. Germline V gene lookup returns CDR1 DFQATT and CDR2 SNEGSKA (reference sequence). The CDR3 runs 15 residues. Trimming shortened V by 0 bases and J by 10 bases, and 16 bases separated the two germline ends. The study, taken as a whole, reports: The blood repertoire included most of the expanded thyroid clonotypes above 0.001.

Regions amplified from RNA transcripts were the TCR beta CDR3 regions. Using the HTBI primer set, a first-round RT-PCR was run on the TCR CDR3. TCRdb reprocessed the multiplex PCR reads via MiXCR and lists one record per CDR3 protein. This sample yields about 540,000 distinct CDR3 sequences, of which 46% are seen a single time; approximately 7.5% belongs to the top ten. Sequenced: peripheral blood or thyroid tissue (not recorded which). V and J are TRBV20-1 and TRBJ1-6, with D perhaps matching TRBD1 (5 bases). This clonotype was obtained from a woman aged 18-30 years with Graves' hyperthyroidism. The CDR3 DNA is TGCAGTGCTAGAGATCGGACAAAGGGGCGCTCACCCCTCCACTTT. It codes for CSARDRTKGRSPLHF.